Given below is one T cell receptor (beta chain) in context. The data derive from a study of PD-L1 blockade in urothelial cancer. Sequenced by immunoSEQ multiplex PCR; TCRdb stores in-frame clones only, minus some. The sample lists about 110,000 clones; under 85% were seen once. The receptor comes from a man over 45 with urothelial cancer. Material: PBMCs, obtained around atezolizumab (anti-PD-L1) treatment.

The CDR3 DNA reads TGTGCCAGCAGCAAAACTAGCGGGAGGCGACGTACCGAAATTTACGAGCAGTACTTC. This encodes CASSKTSGRRRTEIYEQYF. The chain has TRBV11-2 and TRBJ2-7; the match to TRBD2 covers 12 bases. Trimming removed 5 bases from V and 4 bases from J; junction bases left unmatched: 18. Germline loops: CDR1 SGHAT, CDR2 FQNNGV. CDR3 size: 19 residues.